The 22 T cell receptor beta chains listed next were all sequenced from one sample in a study of blood T cell repertoires in COVID-19. Sequencing was performed with immunoSEQ multiplex PCR; in TCRdb, only in-frame clones are kept and a portion is missing. This sample yields about 140,000 clones, of which 75% to 90% are seen a single time; roughly 10% belongs to the top ten. The sequenced sample consisted of peripheral blood. These receptors originate from a man between 60 and 70 years old with active or convalescent COVID-19.

The V call is TRBV12-5, the J call TRBJ2-2; unclear D gene. The V gene's germline CDR1 is LGHNT and CDR2 FRNRAP. The CDR3 is made up of 16 amino acids. V was cut by 4 bases and J by 0 bases, with 12 bases left in between. DNA for the CDR3: TGTGCTAGTGGTTCCAATGGGCCCGCGAACACCGGGGAGCTGTTTTTT. It translates to CASGSNGPANTGELFF.

CDR3 sequence reads: CASSLWARSTDTQYF. CDR3 nucleotide sequence: TGTGCCAGCAGTTTATGGGCACGAAGCACAGATACGCAGTATTTT. The chain uses TRBV27 and TRBJ2-3; no clear D. CDR3 length: 15 amino acids. Germline V gene lookup returns CDR1 MNHEY and CDR2 SMNVEV (reference sequence). V dropped 1 base and J dropped 0 bases, with 8 bases sitting between them.

The genes are TRBV6-1 and TRBJ2-7; 7 nucleotides agree with TRBD1. J gave up 4 bases and V 0 bases, and 3 bases lay outside the gene matches. Germline CDR1 reads MNHNS; CDR2 reads SASEGT. The CDR3 consists of 14 residues. As DNA, the CDR3 is TGTGCCAGCAGTGAAGCCCACAGGGGTTACGAGCAGTACTTC. It codes for CASSEAHRGYEQYF.

The chain combines TRBV11-1 with TRBJ2-1; D is possibly TRBD2 (6 bases). Trimming shortened V by 5 bases and J by 0 bases, and 14 bases separated the two germline ends. The CDR3 runs 16 residues. Germline V gives CDR1 SGHAT, CDR2 FQDESV (reference sequence). The CDR3 sequence is CASSPDYLRSYNEQFF. The DNA for the CDR3 is TGTGCCAGCAGCCCGGACTACCTCCGCTCCTACAATGAGCAGTTCTTC.

The chain uses TRBV7-2 and TRBJ2-3; 14 bases fit TRBD2. Trimming took 2 bases from V and 6 from J; bases not matched to a gene: 13. This CDR3 is built from 19 residues. Germline V gives CDR1 SGHTA, CDR2 FQGNSA. The CDR3 nucleotides are TGTGCCAGCAGCTTATCGCCGCGAGGGACTAGCGGGAGTGGGGATACGCAGTATTTT. Encoded protein: CASSLSPRGTSGSGDTQYF.

V gene TRBV25-1 combines with J gene TRBJ2-1, with 7 positions matching TRBD2. CDR1 and CDR2 (germline): MGHDK, SYGVNS. The V gene end was trimmed by 8 bases and the J gene end by 0 bases; junction bases not matched to a gene: 10. The CDR3 consists of 16 residues. The CDR3 sequence: CASASGRVLSYNEQFF. CDR3 coding DNA: TGTGCCAGCGCTAGCGGCAGGGTCCTCTCCTACAATGAGCAGTTCTTC.

In DNA form, the CDR3 reads TGTGCCAGCAGGACTAGCAGTTCCTACGAGCAGTACTTC. Amino acids: CASRTSSSYEQYF. V is TRBV28 and J is TRBJ2-7; 7 bases fit TRBD2. Germline trimming cut 6 bases from V and 1 base from J; bases unmatched to any gene: 3. The germline gives CDR1 MDHEN, CDR2 SYDVKM. The CDR3 totals 13 residues.

This chain links TRBV7-9 with TRBJ2-3; the D is unclear. Germline CDR1 and CDR2: SEHNR and FQNEAQ (reference sequence). The CDR3 has 16 amino acids. Trimming shortened V by 5 bases and J by 2 bases, and 17 bases separated the two germline ends. The CDR3 loop is CASSLDLRGVTDTQYF. CDR3 nucleotide sequence: TGTGCCAGCAGCCTAGACCTCCGCGGTGTCACAGATACGCAGTATTTT.

The genes are TRBV2 and TRBJ1-6, with 7 bases that match TRBD1. The CDR3 totals 16 residues. Germline V gene data show CDR1 as SNHLY and CDR2 as FYNNEI. With V trimmed by 2 bases and J by 4 bases, 5 bases remained unmatched. The CDR3 spells CASSERGTEYNSPLHF. The CDR3 nucleotides are TGTGCCAGCAGTGAAAGGGGGACAGAATATAATTCACCCCTCCACTTT. The full variable domain, in which reference TRBV2 and TRBJ1-6 provide the parts outside the CDR3, is EPEVTQTPSHQVTQMGQEVILRCVPISNHLYFYWYRQILGQKVEFLVSFYNNEISEKSEIFDDQFSVERPDGSNFTLKIRSTKLEDSAMYFCASSERGTEYNSPLHFGNGTRLTVT.

In its sample, this clone was seen once. The chain links TRBV7-9 to TRBJ2-5, with 7 bases identical to TRBD1. The CDR3 loop spans 15 amino acids. Germline V gene data show CDR1 as SEHNR and CDR2 as FQNEAQ (reference sequence). J lost 4 bases, V lost 10 bases, and 15 bases had no gene match. The CDR3 loop is CATSNRGFGGETQYF. The DNA of the CDR3 is TGTGCCACCTCTAACAGGGGATTTGGGGGAGAGACCCAGTACTTC.

The rearrangement uses TRBV10-3 and TRBJ1-3; D uncertain. Trimming took 4 bases from V and 0 from J, leaving 10 bases between them. Germline values: CDR1 ENHRY, CDR2 SYGVKD. CDR3 length: 15 amino acids. As DNA, the CDR3 is TGTGCCATCAGTGTTCACATCGACTCTGGAAACACCATATATTTT. It is translated as CAISVHIDSGNTIYF.

The chain has TRBV2 and TRBJ2-1; 10 bases map to TRBD2. Trimming at V came to 0 bases and at J to 3 bases, leaving 5 bases not matched to a gene. Germline loops: CDR1 SNHLY, CDR2 FYNNEI. The CDR3 length is 17 residues. In DNA form, the CDR3 reads TGTGCCAGCAGTGAAGCGCACACTAGCGGGAACTACAATGAGCAGTTCTTC. Translated, it gives CASSEAHTSGNYNEQFF.

The J gene is TRBJ2-1, the V gene TRBV15; no clear D gene. The CDR3 spans 16 residues. Germline values: CDR1 LNHNV, CDR2 YYDKDF (reference sequence). V lost 3 bases and J 5 bases, leaving 17 bases between the germline ends. The CDR3 protein is CATSSQARPPHNEQFF. CDR3 nucleotide sequence: TGTGCCACCAGCAGCCAGGCCAGGCCCCCTCACAATGAGCAGTTCTTC.

The chain is built from TRBV11-1 and TRBJ2-7; a possible D gene is TRBD1 (6 bases). V was pared by 5 bases and J by 2 bases, with 10 bases between. From germline, CDR1 is SGHAT and CDR2 FQDESV (reference sequence). CDR3 length equals 13 residues. CDR3 in amino acids: CASSPWDTYEQYF. The DNA for the CDR3 is TGTGCCAGCAGCCCCTGGGACACCTACGAGCAGTACTTC.

This chain joins TRBV29-1 and TRBJ1-2; D is undetermined. This CDR3 is 15 amino acids long. The germline gives CDR1 SQVTM, CDR2 ANQGSEA. V lost 0 bases to trimming and J lost 4 bases, with 15 bases between them. In DNA form, the CDR3 reads TGCAGCGTTGAAGATGATCAGCAGGCGCGCTATGGCTACACCTTC. It is translated as CSVEDDQQARYGYTF. Combining the CDR3 with reference TRBV29-1 and TRBJ1-2 gives the whole variable domain SAVISQKPSRDICQRGTSLTIQCQVDSQVTMMFWYRQQPGQSLTLIATANQGSEATYESGFVIDKFPISRPNLTFSTLTVSNMSPEDSSIYLCSVEDDQQARYGYTFGSGTRLTVV.

This chain joins TRBV19 and TRBJ1-1, with D perhaps TRBD1 (6 bases). The CDR3 spans 17 residues. V dropped 4 bases and J dropped 1 base, with 19 bases sitting between them. Germline assignment: CDR1 LNHDA and CDR2 SQIVND (reference sequence). The CDR3, as DNA: TGTGCCAGTAGTAACCCCAAAGAACCGGGACAGAACACTGAAGCTTTCTTT. This sequence encodes CASSNPKEPGQNTEAFF.

The rearrangement joins TRBV28 to TRBJ2-7; D gene uncertain. From germline, CDR1 is MDHEN and CDR2 SYDVKM. V lost 7 bases to trimming and J lost 1 base, with 14 bases between them. The CDR3 totals 14 residues. The CDR3 coding sequence is TGTGCCAGCACCCGAGGAAGGTATTCCTACGAGCAGTACTTC. Translating it yields CASTRGRYSYEQYF.

The chain combines TRBV19 with TRBJ1-5; D might be TRBD1 (6 bases). Per the germline V gene, CDR1 is LNHDA and CDR2 is SQIVND (reference sequence). This CDR3 comprises 14 residues. V was pared by 7 bases and J by 1 base, with 11 bases between. In DNA form, the CDR3 reads TGTGCCAGTACCGGGGGGCAAAGCAATCAGCCCCAGCATTTT. It translates to CASTGGQSNQPQHF.

The V and J genes are TRBV7-9 and TRBJ1-4, with TRBD1 matching over 9 bases. V gave up 2 bases and J gave up 8 bases; unmatched junction bases: 9. Germline CDR1 and CDR2: SEHNR and FQNEAQ (reference sequence). This CDR3 is built from 16 residues. The CDR3 protein is CASSLFSGTGSEKLFF. DNA for the CDR3: TGTGCCAGCAGCTTATTTTCCGGGACAGGGAGCGAAAAACTGTTTTTT.

V gene TRBV7-9 combines with J gene TRBJ1-6; D is unresolved. The CDR3 length is 12 residues. V was shortened by 5 bases and J by 9 bases, with 8 bases between the two germline ends. Germline V gene data show CDR1 as SEHNR and CDR2 as FQNEAQ (reference sequence). The CDR3 DNA reads as TGTGCCAGCAGCCCCGGCGGTTCACCCCTCCACTTT. As protein: CASSPGGSPLHF.

The chain has TRBV10-3 and TRBJ2-7; 12 bases map to TRBD2. This CDR3 spans 14 amino acids. Germline V lookup: CDR1 ENHRY, CDR2 SYGVKD. Trimming cost V 4 bases and J 6 bases; bases outside gene matches: 4. The CDR3 sequence: CAISGPLAGGEQYF. The CDR3 bases are TGTGCCATCAGTGGCCCACTAGCGGGAGGCGAGCAGTACTTC.

This chain uses TRBV5-5 with TRBJ1-2; TRBD1 matches at 7 bases. V dropped 0 bases and J dropped 2; count of bases not matched to a gene: 4. The germline CDR1 and CDR2 sequences are SGHKS and YYEKEE (reference sequence). The CDR3 consists of 15 residues. CDR3 DNA: TGTGCCAGCAGCTTGGGCGGGACAGAGAACTATGGCTACACCTTC. Protein: CASSLGGTENYGYTF.